These 27 T cell receptor beta chains came from one sample sequenced in a study of cytotoxic CD8 clonotypes in ibrutinib-treated CLL. Assay used: immunoSEQ multiplex PCR; TCRdb lists only in-frame clones, some missing. The sample consists of hundreds of thousands of clones, 65% to 80% of them appearing once. The source material was PBMCs, sampled after 12 months of ibrutinib treatment. The receptors were gathered from a human donor with chronic lymphocytic leukemia.

This clone was counted once. The J gene is TRBJ2-7, the V gene TRBV7-3; TRBD1 agrees at 9 bases. Germline CDR1 and CDR2: SGHTA and FQGTGA. The CDR3 runs 19 residues. V was pared by 1 base and J by 3 bases, with 16 bases of the junction left unmatched. CDR3 in DNA: TGTGCCAGCAGCTTAAGTCTTAGGGGACAGGGACCCCTCTACTACGAGCAGTACTTC. Amino acid sequence: CASSLSLRGQGPLYYEQYF.

The chain links TRBV5-8 to TRBJ2-3; TRBD1 agrees at 7 bases. Germline-derived CDR1 and CDR2 are SGHTS and YDEGEE. J was trimmed by 2 bases and V by 4 bases; bases with no gene match: 13. The CDR3 loop spans 17 amino acids. CDR3 loop: CASSNGVLGTVTDTQYF. The CDR3 DNA sequence: TGTGCCAGCAGCAACGGGGTCTTGGGGACAGTCACAGATACGCAGTATTTT.

This clone was found a few times. The chain employs TRBV30 and TRBJ1-2, with TRBD1 matching 7 bases. Per the germline V gene, CDR1 is GTSNPN and CDR2 is SVGIG (reference sequence). With 3 bases clipped from V and 8 bases from J, the junction kept 6 bases outside the gene matches. This CDR3 region has 12 residues. The chain's CDR3 is CAWSTTGSGYTF. The DNA of the CDR3 is TGTGCCTGGAGCACGACAGGGTCGGGCTACACCTTC.

The genes are TRBV27 and TRBJ2-1; 8 positions agree with TRBD2. Per germline, CDR1 MNHEY and CDR2 SMNVEV (reference sequence). This CDR3 has 15 residues. Trimming cost V 6 bases and J 4 bases; bases outside gene matches: 8. CDR3 DNA: TGTGCCAGCAGCTACCAGCGGGAGCGATACAATGAGCAGTTCTTC. Translating it yields CASSYQRERYNEQFF.

The chain links TRBV29-1 to TRBJ1-1; TRBD1 matches 7 bases. Trimming removed 8 bases from V and 1 base from J; junction bases left unmatched: 7. In germline, CDR1 is SQVTM, CDR2 ANQGSEA. The length of the CDR3 is 13 residues. The CDR3 sequence: CSLDRVANTEAFF. The DNA for the CDR3 is TGCAGCTTAGACAGGGTCGCGAACACTGAAGCTTTCTTT.

This chain uses TRBV18 with TRBJ1-2; TRBD1 is a possible D gene (5 bases). The V gene's germline CDR1 is KGHSH and CDR2 LQKENI. The CDR3 has 13 amino acids. The V gene lost 4 bases and the J gene lost 6 bases, with 12 bases spanning the gap. The CDR3 DNA is TGTGCCAGCTCACGGCAGGGTGGGGATGGCTACACCTTC. Its translation is CASSRQGGDGYTF. Based on the CDR3 plus reference TRBV18 and TRBJ1-2, the full variable domain is NAGVMQNPRHLVRRRGQEARLRCSPMKGHSHVYWYRQLPEEGLKFMVYLQKENIIDESGMPKERFSAEFPKEGPSILRIQQVVRGDSAAYFCASSRQGGDGYTFGSGTRLTVV.

This clone has a handful of counts. This chain connects TRBV29-1 to TRBJ1-2, with TRBD1 matching over 9 bases. This CDR3 is 14 amino acids long. V shed 6 bases and J 8 bases; nucleotides not matched to a gene: 13. Germline V gene sequence: CDR1 SQVTM, CDR2 ANQGSEA. CDR3 coding DNA: TGCAGCGTACTCAGCCGGGACAGGGTGAGGGGCTACACCTTC. This sequence encodes CSVLSRDRVRGYTF.

The chain combines TRBV15 with TRBJ1-4, with TRBD1 identical over 8 bases. This CDR3 contains 15 residues. J lost 3 bases, V lost 5 bases, and 5 bases had no gene match. Germline lookup yields CDR1 LNHNV and CDR2 YYDKDF (reference sequence). This CDR3 reads CATSFGDRSNEKLFF. The CDR3 coding sequence is TGTGCCACCAGCTTCGGGGACAGGTCTAATGAAAAACTGTTTTTT.

This clone was seen once. The chain uses TRBV19 and TRBJ1-5; unclear D gene. Trimming took off 0 bases at V and 5 bases at J, with 14 bases between the two ends. The germline V gene has CDR1 LNHDA and CDR2 SQIVND (reference sequence). The CDR3 contains 16 residues. The CDR3 spells CASSIEVRVLYQPQHF. DNA of the CDR3: TGTGCCAGTAGTATAGAGGTAAGGGTCCTCTATCAGCCCCAGCATTTT.

This chain joins TRBV19 and TRBJ1-2, with D unresolved. The CDR3 has 15 amino acids. V dropped 3 bases and J dropped 1 base, with 12 bases sitting between them. Germline CDR1 is LNHDA and CDR2 is SQIVND (reference sequence). CDR3 in DNA: TGTGCCAGTAGTATTGAGGTGCCCTATAACTATGGCTACACCTTC. Translated, it gives CASSIEVPYNYGYTF.

This clone has just a few counts. The CDR3 region is CASSISPGNVDEQYF. The CDR3 DNA reads as TGTGCCAGCAGTATTAGTCCGGGGAATGTCGACGAGCAGTACTTC. The genes are TRBV11-1 and TRBJ2-7; D perhaps matches TRBD2 (5 bases). This CDR3 spans 15 amino acids. Germline lookup yields CDR1 SGHAT and CDR2 FQDESV (reference sequence). The ends were cut back, 6 bases at V and 5 bases at J, with 20 bases in the middle.

This rearrangement joins TRBV18 to TRBJ2-3; no reliable D call. V lost 2 bases and J 1 base, leaving 13 bases between the germline ends. CDR1 is KGHSH, CDR2 LQKENI, per germline. This CDR3 has 16 amino acids. The CDR3 sequence is CASSPTSREGTDTQYF. CDR3 DNA: TGTGCCAGCTCACCAACGTCCCGCGAGGGCACAGATACGCAGTATTTT.

The chain is built from TRBV6-5 and TRBJ1-6; D unresolved. This CDR3 comprises 15 residues. CDR1 and CDR2 (germline): MNHEY, SVGAGI. V lost 6 bases to trimming and J lost 9 bases, with 18 bases between them. The CDR3 is CASSFFVVGSSPLHF. The CDR3 coding sequence is TGTGCCAGCAGCTTTTTTGTCGTGGGGTCTTCACCCCTCCACTTT.

The J gene is TRBJ2-6, the V gene TRBV6-5; the D call may be TRBD1 or TRBD2 (6 bases each). V was cut by 7 bases and J by 1 base, with 8 bases left in between. Germline V gene lookup returns CDR1 MNHEY and CDR2 SVGAGI. The CDR3 extends over 14 amino acids. This chain's CDR3 is CASIGGSGANVLTF. The CDR3, as DNA: TGTGCCAGCATAGGGGGGTCTGGGGCCAACGTCCTGACTTTC.

This clone has just a few counts. This rearrangement joins TRBV9 to TRBJ1-5, with D perhaps TRBD1 (5 bases). The germline V and J ends were trimmed by 3 bases and 9 bases, with 13 bases remaining between them. This CDR3 region has 13 residues. Germline V CDR1 and CDR2: SGDLS, YYNGEE. The CDR3 DNA reads as TGTGCCAGCAGCGGGTCAGGGAGAGGGCCCCAGCATTTT. It translates to CASSGSGRGPQHF.

The chain recombines TRBV27 with TRBJ2-7; the match to TRBD1 covers 9 bases. The V gene's germline CDR1 is MNHEY and CDR2 SMNVEV (reference sequence). The CDR3 consists of 15 residues. V gave up 8 bases and J gave up 3 bases; unmatched junction bases: 11. The CDR3, as DNA: TGTGCCAGCCGCTACGCGGGACAGGGACACTACGAGCAGTACTTC. Translation gives CASRYAGQGHYEQYF.

The table lists this clone with a few counts. V usage is TRBV7-2 and J usage is TRBJ1-3, with D unclear. In germline, CDR1 is SGHTA, CDR2 FQGNSA. The CDR3 is made up of 15 amino acids. V dropped 5 bases and J dropped 0 bases, with 11 bases sitting between them. CDR3 in DNA: TGTGCCAGCAGCGCCGCGAGGAGCTCTGGAAACACCATATATTTT. Translating gives CASSAARSSGNTIYF.

Details on this clone: Germline is not matched at one junction end, which may reflect a read error. V is TRBV5-4 and J is TRBJ2-2, with D maybe TRBD2 (6 bases). Germline CDR1 is SGHNT and CDR2 is YYREEE (reference sequence). CDR3 length: 17 amino acids. Here the CDR3 DNA reads TGCGCCAGCAGCCAAGTAACTAGCAGCGCGAACACCGGGGAGCTGTTTTTT. Protein: CASSQVTSSANTGELFF.

The chain recombines TRBV29-1 with TRBJ2-7; 11 bases fit TRBD2. The CDR3 spans 14 residues. The trim removed 5 bases at V and 0 bases at J, leaving 3 bases unmatched. Germline lookup yields CDR1 SQVTM and CDR2 ANQGSEA. The CDR3 DNA follows: TGCAGCGTTTGGACTAGCGGGTCCTCCTACGAGCAGTACTTC. Its protein product is CSVWTSGSSYEQYF.

A single count supports this clone. The DNA for the CDR3 is TGTGCCAGCAGCTTACTAACCATGGACAGGGGGTCTGAAGCTTTCTTT. It translates to CASSLLTMDRGSEAFF. The V call is TRBV7-2, the J call TRBJ1-1, with 10 bases matching TRBD1. Germline trimming cut 2 bases from V and 6 bases from J; bases unmatched to any gene: 9. Germline V CDR1 and CDR2: SGHTA, FQGNSA. CDR3 length equals 16 residues.

The chain links TRBV6-5 to TRBJ1-5; 8 bases match TRBD1. Trimming cost V 7 bases and J 1 base; bases outside gene matches: 3. The CDR3 runs 14 residues. Germline assignment: CDR1 MNHEY and CDR2 SVGAGI. CDR3: CASNTGGSNQPQHF. DNA of the CDR3: TGTGCCAGCAATACAGGGGGGAGCAATCAGCCCCAGCATTTT.

The chain employs TRBV6-1 and TRBJ2-3, with no clear D. This CDR3 region has 15 residues. CDR1 and CDR2 from the germline V gene are MNHNS and SASEGT. V lost 7 bases to trimming and J lost 0 bases, with 14 bases between them. CDR3 in amino acids: CASTIALTSTDTQYF. CDR3 sequence (DNA): TGTGCCAGCACAATTGCGTTAACTAGCACAGATACGCAGTATTTT.

The J gene is TRBJ2-3, the V gene TRBV5-1; D uncertain. Trimming shortened V by 0 bases and J by 6 bases, and 11 bases separated the two germline ends. Germline CDR1 and CDR2: SGHRS and YFSETQ. This CDR3 region has 14 residues. For the CDR3, the DNA is TGCGCCAGCAGCTTGGGACCTTCGCTGGATACGCAGTATTTT. Encoded protein: CASSLGPSLDTQYF.

Only a few counts were recorded for this clone. This chain joins TRBV27 and TRBJ2-3, with D perhaps TRBD2 (5 bases). The CDR3 is 16 amino acids. The germline gives CDR1 MNHEY, CDR2 SMNVEV (reference sequence). V gave up 7 bases and J gave up 2 bases, with 19 bases separating them. This CDR3 reads CASIPNPRGFTDTQYF. As DNA, the CDR3 is TGTGCCAGCATTCCTAACCCGAGAGGGTTCACAGATACGCAGTATTTT.

In its sample, this clone was seen a few times. The chain combines TRBV30 with TRBJ1-2, with unresolved D. The CDR3 runs to 14 residues. Trimming left V 4 bases short and J 0 bases short, with 12 bases between. The germline CDR1 and CDR2 sequences are GTSNPN and SVGIG (reference sequence). The CDR3 DNA is TGTGCCTGGAATTCTCGGAGACCTAACTATGGCTACACCTTC. This sequence encodes CAWNSRRPNYGYTF.

The V gene is TRBV4-1, the J gene TRBJ1-1, with unresolved D. The CDR3 length is 15 residues. The V end was cut by 0 bases, the J end by 5 bases, with 13 bases between. CDR1 is MGHRA, CDR2 YSYEKL, per germline. Written as DNA, the CDR3 is TGCGCCAGCAGCCAAGAGGGAGGAAGACGGACTGAAGCTTTCTTT. It codes for CASSQEGGRRTEAFF.

The gene calls are TRBV7-6 and TRBJ2-3, with a tentative D call TRBD1 (6 bases). With 5 bases removed from V and 6 bases from J, the gap between germline ends came to 12 bases. There are 13 residues in the CDR3. CDR1 is SGHVS, CDR2 FNYEAQ, per germline. The chain's CDR3 is CASSGYRVDTQYF. The CDR3 DNA reads TGTGCCAGCAGCGGATACAGGGTGGATACGCAGTATTTT.